The rows below give T cell receptor beta chains drawn from one sample of a study of blood T cell repertoires in COVID-19. Some clones are missing from TCRdb's copy, which holds only in-frame ones; the method was immunoSEQ multiplex PCR. The sample records approximately 220,000 clones, roughly 89% being singletons. Sequenced input: PBMCs or T cells enriched from blood (not recorded which). The receptors were gathered from a man younger than 45 who had been exposed to COVID-19. The CDR3 runs from the conserved cysteine through the conserved F or W. Fields, in order: clone size, J gene, V gene, D gene, CDR3 length, CDR3 DNA, CDR3 protein. D genes are given only for firm matches. Some rows have no size entry. The others give once, few or many, or a class for an expanded clone.

clone_size: -; j_call: TRBJ2-2; v_call: TRBV5-1; d_call: TRBD1; cdr3_length: 15; cdr3_nt: TGCGCCAGCAGTAAGACAGGGGGTGACACCGGGGAGCTGTTTTTT; cdr3_aa: CASSKTGGDTGELFF
clone_size: -; j_call: TRBJ2-5; v_call: TRBV6-1; d_call: TRBD1; cdr3_length: 14; cdr3_nt: TGTGCCAGCAGTGAAGACAGGGGGCTACAGACCCAGTACTTC; cdr3_aa: CASSEDRGLQTQYF
clone_size: -; j_call: TRBJ2-5; v_call: TRBV20-1; d_call: -; cdr3_length: 12; cdr3_nt: TGCAGTGCTAGTCGGGCAGGGAAGACCCAGTACTTC; cdr3_aa: CSASRAGKTQYF
clone_size: -; j_call: TRBJ1-6; v_call: TRBV18; d_call: -; cdr3_length: 14; cdr3_nt: TGTGCCAGCTCACCAGGGCTCTTGGGTTCACCCCTCCACTTT; cdr3_aa: CASSPGLLGSPLHF
clone_size: -; j_call: TRBJ2-5; v_call: TRBV12-3/TRBV12-4; d_call: -; cdr3_length: 13; cdr3_nt: TGTGCCAGCAGGCCGACTCTGGTGGAGACCCAGTACTTC; cdr3_aa: CASRPTLVETQYF
clone_size: -; j_call: TRBJ1-3; v_call: TRBV27; d_call: -; cdr3_length: 13; cdr3_nt: TGTGCCAGCAGTATCGACAGAGGAAACACCATATATTTT; cdr3_aa: CASSIDRGNTIYF
clone_size: -; j_call: TRBJ2-5; v_call: TRBV7-2; d_call: -; cdr3_length: 17; cdr3_nt: TGTGCCAGCAGCCAGTCGGCGGGGGCCAAGGGATGGGAGACCCAGTACTTC; cdr3_aa: CASSQSAGAKGWETQYF
clone_size: once; j_call: TRBJ1-1; v_call: TRBV18; d_call: -; cdr3_length: 15; cdr3_nt: TGTGCCAGCTCACCACAACAGGGAGTGAACACTGAAGCTTTCTTT; cdr3_aa: CASSPQQGVNTEAFF
clone_size: few; j_call: TRBJ2-1; v_call: TRBV7-3; d_call: -; cdr3_length: 13; cdr3_nt: TGTGCCAGCAGCGTTACAGATTACAATGAGCAGTTCTTC; cdr3_aa: CASSVTDYNEQFF
clone_size: once; j_call: TRBJ2-7; v_call: TRBV29-1; d_call: TRBD1; cdr3_length: 13; cdr3_nt: TGCAGCGTTGGACAGGGGGGCAATCACGAGCAGTACTTC; cdr3_aa: CSVGQGGNHEQYF
clone_size: -; j_call: TRBJ2-1; v_call: TRBV5-1; d_call: TRBD1; cdr3_length: 15; cdr3_nt: TGCGCCAGCAGCTTGTTTGGACAGGGGGTCGATGAGCAGTTCTTC; cdr3_aa: CASSLFGQGVDEQFF
clone_size: -; j_call: TRBJ2-7; v_call: TRBV18; d_call: -; cdr3_length: 16; cdr3_nt: TGTGCCAGCTCACCCCAAAGGGGGACGGTCACCTACGAGCAGTACTTC; cdr3_aa: CASSPQRGTVTYEQYF
clone_size: -; j_call: TRBJ1-4; v_call: TRBV15; d_call: -; cdr3_length: 12; cdr3_nt: TGTGCCACCGGAGCGGGTAGGGAAAAACTGTTTTTT; cdr3_aa: CATGAGREKLFF
clone_size: -; j_call: TRBJ1-3; v_call: TRBV11-2; d_call: TRBD1; cdr3_length: 15; cdr3_nt: TGTGCCAGCAGCACAGACAGGGTCTCTGGAAACACCATATATTTT; cdr3_aa: CASSTDRVSGNTIYF
clone_size: few; j_call: TRBJ2-3; v_call: TRBV9; d_call: TRBD2; cdr3_length: 16; cdr3_nt: TGTGCCAGCAGCGCACAACTAGCGGGGGAGGCAGATACGCAGTATTTT; cdr3_aa: CASSAQLAGEADTQYF
clone_size: -; j_call: TRBJ1-2; v_call: TRBV27; d_call: -; cdr3_length: 13; cdr3_nt: TGTGCCAGCAGTTTATCGTGGGGGGGAGGCTACACCTTC; cdr3_aa: CASSLSWGGGYTF
clone_size: -; j_call: TRBJ1-3; v_call: TRBV2; d_call: -; cdr3_length: 16; cdr3_nt: TGTGCCAGCAGTGGACAGGACTCACACTCTGGAAACACCATATATTTT; cdr3_aa: CASSGQDSHSGNTIYF
clone_size: -; j_call: TRBJ2-1; v_call: TRBV5-4; d_call: TRBD1; cdr3_length: 15; cdr3_nt: TGTGCCAGCAGCTTGCCCCCCGACAGGGGATATGAGCAGTTCTTC; cdr3_aa: CASSLPPDRGYEQFF
clone_size: few; j_call: TRBJ1-4; v_call: TRBV4-2; d_call: TRBD1; cdr3_length: 13; cdr3_nt: TGTGCCAGCAGTGGACAGGGCCTGACGGGACTGTTTTTT; cdr3_aa: CASSGQGLTGLFF
clone_size: -; j_call: TRBJ2-3; v_call: TRBV4-2; d_call: TRBD2; cdr3_length: 18; cdr3_nt: TGTGCCAGCAGCCAAGATGGGGGCGGGGGGCTGTCAACAGATACGCAGTATTTT; cdr3_aa: CASSQDGGGGLSTDTQYF
clone_size: -; j_call: TRBJ2-7; v_call: TRBV23-1; d_call: TRBD1; cdr3_length: 16; cdr3_nt: TGCGCCAGCAGTCGCCCCCTGGACAGGGGATCCTACGAGCAGTACTTC; cdr3_aa: CASSRPLDRGSYEQYF
clone_size: -; j_call: TRBJ2-3; v_call: TRBV5-4; d_call: TRBD1; cdr3_length: 17; cdr3_nt: TGTGCCAGCAGCTTGGTGAGACAGGGACCTTCCACAGATACGCAGTATTTT; cdr3_aa: CASSLVRQGPSTDTQYF
clone_size: -; j_call: TRBJ1-5; v_call: TRBV3-1/TRBV3-2; d_call: -; cdr3_length: 13; cdr3_nt: TGTGCCAGCAGTCAGGGAGGGTTACAGCCCCAGCATTTT; cdr3_aa: CASSQGGLQPQHF
clone_size: -; j_call: TRBJ2-7; v_call: TRBV11-1; d_call: -; cdr3_length: 13; cdr3_nt: TGTGCCAGCAGCTTGCAGGAACCACGGGGGCAGTACTTC; cdr3_aa: CASSLQEPRGQYF
clone_size: -; j_call: TRBJ2-7; v_call: TRBV7-2; d_call: -; cdr3_length: 14; cdr3_nt: TGTGCCAGCAGCTTAAATAGCGGTGACCACGAGCAGTACTTC; cdr3_aa: CASSLNSGDHEQYF
clone_size: -; j_call: TRBJ2-1; v_call: TRBV29-1; d_call: TRBD2; cdr3_length: 14; cdr3_nt: TGCAGCGGGGATCTAGCGGGGGGCTACAATGAGCAGTTCTTC; cdr3_aa: CSGDLAGGYNEQFF
clone_size: -; j_call: TRBJ1-1; v_call: TRBV9; d_call: TRBD1; cdr3_length: 15; cdr3_nt: TGTGCCAGCAGCGTGGGGATGAGACAGGGGGAAGAAGCTTTCTTT; cdr3_aa: CASSVGMRQGEEAFF
clone_size: -; j_call: TRBJ1-5; v_call: TRBV2; d_call: -; cdr3_length: 15; cdr3_nt: TGTGCCAGCAGTGACGCCGGGGGGGTCAATCAGCCCCAGCATTTT; cdr3_aa: CASSDAGGVNQPQHF
clone_size: few; j_call: TRBJ1-1; v_call: TRBV27; d_call: -; cdr3_length: 14; cdr3_nt: TGTGCCAGCAGTTGGGGGCCAGCAAACACTGAAGCTTTCTTT; cdr3_aa: CASSWGPANTEAFF
clone_size: -; j_call: TRBJ2-1; v_call: TRBV6-2/TRBV6-3; d_call: TRBD2; cdr3_length: 16; cdr3_nt: TGTGCCAGCAGTTATAGGTATGGCGGGGGGACTGATGAGCAGTTCTTC; cdr3_aa: CASSYRYGGGTDEQFF
clone_size: -; j_call: TRBJ1-5; v_call: TRBV12-3/TRBV12-4; d_call: -; cdr3_length: 13; cdr3_nt: TGTGCCAGCAAAGGTGGGGGGTCTCAGCCCCAGCATTTT; cdr3_aa: CASKGGGSQPQHF
clone_size: -; j_call: TRBJ1-2; v_call: TRBV3-1/TRBV3-2; d_call: -; cdr3_length: 19; cdr3_nt: TGTGCCAGCAGCCAGGCTTGGGGGCGGCCAGGCCCTGCTAACTATGGCTACACCTTC; cdr3_aa: CASSQAWGRPGPANYGYTF
clone_size: -; j_call: TRBJ2-1; v_call: TRBV2; d_call: TRBD1; cdr3_length: 16; cdr3_nt: TGTGCCAGCAATCCCTTGGACAGGGACGAAGGGGATGAGCAGTTCTTC; cdr3_aa: CASNPLDRDEGDEQFF
clone_size: few; j_call: TRBJ1-6; v_call: TRBV12-3/TRBV12-4; d_call: -; cdr3_length: 13; cdr3_nt: TGTGCCAGCAGTTACAGGGCCAGTTCACCCCTCCACTTT; cdr3_aa: CASSYRASSPLHF
clone_size: -; j_call: TRBJ2-1; v_call: TRBV29-1; d_call: TRBD1; cdr3_length: 12; cdr3_nt: TGCAGCGCCCGGGACAGTGGCGATGAGCAGTTCTTC; cdr3_aa: CSARDSGDEQFF
clone_size: -; j_call: TRBJ2-1; v_call: TRBV19; d_call: TRBD2; cdr3_length: 14; cdr3_nt: TGTGCCAGCTCGAGCGGGGGGGATTACAATGAGCAGTTCTTC; cdr3_aa: CASSSGGDYNEQFF
clone_size: -; j_call: TRBJ1-2; v_call: TRBV9; d_call: -; cdr3_length: 12; cdr3_nt: TGTGCCAGCAGCGTAATGGGAGGAGGCTACACCTTC; cdr3_aa: CASSVMGGGYTF
clone_size: -; j_call: TRBJ2-3; v_call: TRBV7-6; d_call: TRBD2; cdr3_length: 16; cdr3_nt: TGTGCCAGCAGCTTGACTAGCGGGGGGCCCACAGATACGCAGTATTTT; cdr3_aa: CASSLTSGGPTDTQYF
clone_size: -; j_call: TRBJ1-6; v_call: TRBV19; d_call: -; cdr3_length: 13; cdr3_nt: TGTGCCAGTAGCGGGCAGGGGCTTTTACCCCTCCACTTT; cdr3_aa: CASSGQGLLPLHF